The sequence of this T cell receptor (beta chain) was determined in a study of blood T cell repertoires in COVID-19. At the level of the study: COVID-19 samples collected from the United States, Italy and Spain covered acute and convalescent phases.

Study processing details: Estimation of nucleated cell counts relied on the amplification of reference gene primers. Produced via immunoSEQ multiplex PCR; TCRdb's table is partial and in-frame only. V and J calls and clone size follow that table, whereas D and trimming were derived from the DNA. The sample contains roughly 200,000 clones, around 83% of which appear only once. V was cut by 4 bases and J by 6 bases, with 13 bases left in between. The germline V gene encodes CDR1 GTSNPN and CDR2 SVGIG (reference sequence). The CDR3 length is 14 residues. The chain uses TRBV30 and TRBJ1-6, with D hard to call. The sample was peripheral blood. The TCR was taken from a man aged 40-49 years with active or convalescent COVID-19. CDR3 in DNA: TGTGCCTGGACCCGGGTTCACCTTAATTCACCCCTCCACTTT. It encodes CAWTRVHLNSPLHF.